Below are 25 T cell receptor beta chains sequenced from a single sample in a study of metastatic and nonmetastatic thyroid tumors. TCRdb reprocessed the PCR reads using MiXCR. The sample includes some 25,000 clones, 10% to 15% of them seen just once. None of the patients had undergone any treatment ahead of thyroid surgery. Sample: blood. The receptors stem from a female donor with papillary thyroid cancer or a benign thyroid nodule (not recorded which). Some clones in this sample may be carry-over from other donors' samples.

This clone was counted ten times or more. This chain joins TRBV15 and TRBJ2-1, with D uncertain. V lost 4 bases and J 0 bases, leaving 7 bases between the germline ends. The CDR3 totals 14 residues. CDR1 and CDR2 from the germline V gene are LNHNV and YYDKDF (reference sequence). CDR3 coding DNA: TGTGCCACCAGCACGGCGATCTCCTACAATGAGCAGTTCTTC. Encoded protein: CATSTAISYNEQFF.

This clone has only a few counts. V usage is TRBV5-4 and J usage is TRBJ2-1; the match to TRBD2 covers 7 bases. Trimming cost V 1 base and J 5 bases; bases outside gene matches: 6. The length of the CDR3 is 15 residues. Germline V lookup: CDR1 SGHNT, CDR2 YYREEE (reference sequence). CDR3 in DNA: TGTGCCAGCAGCTTGATTAGCGGGCCAAACAATGAGCAGTTCTTC. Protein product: CASSLISGPNNEQFF.

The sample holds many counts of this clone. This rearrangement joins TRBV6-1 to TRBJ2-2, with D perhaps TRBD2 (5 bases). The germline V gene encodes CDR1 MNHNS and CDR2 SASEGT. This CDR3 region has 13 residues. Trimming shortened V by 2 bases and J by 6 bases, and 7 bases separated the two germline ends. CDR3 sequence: CASSESGAGELFF. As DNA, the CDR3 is TGTGCCAGCAGTGAATCCGGGGCCGGGGAGCTGTTTTTT.

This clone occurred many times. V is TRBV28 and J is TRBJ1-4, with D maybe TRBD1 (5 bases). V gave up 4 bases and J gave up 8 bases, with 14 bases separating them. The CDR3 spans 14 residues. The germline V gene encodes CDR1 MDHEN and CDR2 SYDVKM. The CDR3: CASSWGRVNEKLFF. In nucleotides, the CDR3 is TGTGCCAGCAGTTGGGGCAGGGTCAACGAAAAACTGTTTTTT.

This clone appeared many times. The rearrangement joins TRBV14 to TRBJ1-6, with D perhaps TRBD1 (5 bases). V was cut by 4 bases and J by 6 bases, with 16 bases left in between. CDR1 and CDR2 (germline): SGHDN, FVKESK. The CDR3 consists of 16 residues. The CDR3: CASSLKIGRVNSPLHF. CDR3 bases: TGTGCCAGCAGCCTCAAGATAGGCAGGGTTAATTCACCCCTCCACTTT. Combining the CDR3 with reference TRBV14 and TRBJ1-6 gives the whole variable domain EAGVTQFPSHSVIEKGQTVTLRCDPISGHDNLYWYRRVMGKEIKFLLHFVKESKQDESGMPNNRFLAERTGGTYSTLKVQPAELEDSGVYFCASSLKIGRVNSPLHFGNGTRLTVT.

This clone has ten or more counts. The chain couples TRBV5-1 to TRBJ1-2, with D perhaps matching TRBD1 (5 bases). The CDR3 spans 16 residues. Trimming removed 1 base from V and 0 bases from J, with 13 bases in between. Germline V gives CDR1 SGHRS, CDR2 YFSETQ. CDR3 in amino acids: CASSLMANRPNYGYTF. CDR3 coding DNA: TGCGCCAGCAGCTTGATGGCCAACAGGCCTAACTATGGCTACACCTTC.

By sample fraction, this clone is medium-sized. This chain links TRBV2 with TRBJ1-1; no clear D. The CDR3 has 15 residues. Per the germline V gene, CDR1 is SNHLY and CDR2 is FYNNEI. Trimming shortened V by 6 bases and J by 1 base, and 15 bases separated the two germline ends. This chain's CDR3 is CASSQLDPENTEAFF. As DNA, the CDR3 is TGTGCCAGCAGCCAACTAGACCCAGAGAACACTGAAGCTTTCTTT.

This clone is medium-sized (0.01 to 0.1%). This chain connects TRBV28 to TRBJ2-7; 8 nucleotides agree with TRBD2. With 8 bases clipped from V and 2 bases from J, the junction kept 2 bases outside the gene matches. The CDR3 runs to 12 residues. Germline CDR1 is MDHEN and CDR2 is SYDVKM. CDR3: CASGLATYEQYF. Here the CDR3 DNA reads TGTGCCAGCGGACTAGCCACCTACGAGCAGTACTTC.

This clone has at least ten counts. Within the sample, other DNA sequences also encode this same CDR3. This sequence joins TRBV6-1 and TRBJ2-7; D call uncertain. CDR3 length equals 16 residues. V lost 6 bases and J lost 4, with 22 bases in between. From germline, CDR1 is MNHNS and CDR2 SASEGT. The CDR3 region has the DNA TGTGCCAGCAGGCGCCGAGCCGCACAGTACGTTTACGAGCAGTACTTC. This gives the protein CASRRRAAQYVYEQYF.

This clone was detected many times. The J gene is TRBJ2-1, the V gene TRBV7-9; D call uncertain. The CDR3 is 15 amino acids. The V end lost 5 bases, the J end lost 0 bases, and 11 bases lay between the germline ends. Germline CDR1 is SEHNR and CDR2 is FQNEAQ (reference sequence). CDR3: CASSVQVNSYNEQFF. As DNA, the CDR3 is TGTGCCAGCAGCGTCCAGGTCAACTCCTACAATGAGCAGTTCTTC.

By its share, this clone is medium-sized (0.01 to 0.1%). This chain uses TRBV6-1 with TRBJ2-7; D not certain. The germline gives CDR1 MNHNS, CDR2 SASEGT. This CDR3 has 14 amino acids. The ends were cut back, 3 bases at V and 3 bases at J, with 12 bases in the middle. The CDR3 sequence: CASSEAGSGYEQYF. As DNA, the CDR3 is TGTGCCAGCAGTGAGGCCGGGTCGGGCTACGAGCAGTACTTC.

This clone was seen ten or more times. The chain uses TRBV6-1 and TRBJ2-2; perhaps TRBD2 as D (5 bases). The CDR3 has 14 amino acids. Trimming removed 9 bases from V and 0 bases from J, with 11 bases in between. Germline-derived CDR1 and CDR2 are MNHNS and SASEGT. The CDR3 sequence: CASQFGANTGELFF. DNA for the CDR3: TGTGCCAGTCAGTTCGGGGCGAACACCGGGGAGCTGTTTTTT.

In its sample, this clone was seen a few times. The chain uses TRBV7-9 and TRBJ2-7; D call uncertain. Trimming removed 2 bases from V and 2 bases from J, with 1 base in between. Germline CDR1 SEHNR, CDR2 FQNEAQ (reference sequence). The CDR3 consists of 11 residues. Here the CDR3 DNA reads TGTGCCAGCAGCTTAACCTACGAGCAGTACTTC. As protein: CASSLTYEQYF.

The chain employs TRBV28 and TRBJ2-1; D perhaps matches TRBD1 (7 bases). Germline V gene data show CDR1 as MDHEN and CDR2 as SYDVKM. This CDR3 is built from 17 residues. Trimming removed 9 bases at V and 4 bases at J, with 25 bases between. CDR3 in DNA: TGTGCCAGTGTTGGCGGGACAGCGAGACTCCTATACAATGAGCAGTTCTTC. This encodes CASVGGTARLLYNEQFF.

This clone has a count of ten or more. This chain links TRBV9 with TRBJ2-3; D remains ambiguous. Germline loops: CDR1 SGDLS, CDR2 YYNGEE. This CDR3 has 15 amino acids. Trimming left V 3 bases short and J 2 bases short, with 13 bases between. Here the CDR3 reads CASSASMHPTDTQYF. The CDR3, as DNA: TGTGCCAGCAGCGCCTCAATGCACCCCACAGATACGCAGTATTTT.

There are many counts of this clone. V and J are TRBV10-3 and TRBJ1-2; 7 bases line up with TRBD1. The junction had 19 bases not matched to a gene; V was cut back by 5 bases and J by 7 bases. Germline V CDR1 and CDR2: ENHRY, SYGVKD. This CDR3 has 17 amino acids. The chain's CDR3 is CAISSRQGISSMGGYTF. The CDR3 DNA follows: TGTGCCATCAGTTCTCGACAGGGAATCTCGTCAATGGGTGGCTACACCTTC.

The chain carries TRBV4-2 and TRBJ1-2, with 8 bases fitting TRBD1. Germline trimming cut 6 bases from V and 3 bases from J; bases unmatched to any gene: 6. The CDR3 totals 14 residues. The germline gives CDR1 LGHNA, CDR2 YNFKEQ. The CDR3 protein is CASRGQGVDYGYTF. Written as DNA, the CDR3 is TGTGCCAGCAGAGGACAGGGAGTAGACTATGGCTACACCTTC.

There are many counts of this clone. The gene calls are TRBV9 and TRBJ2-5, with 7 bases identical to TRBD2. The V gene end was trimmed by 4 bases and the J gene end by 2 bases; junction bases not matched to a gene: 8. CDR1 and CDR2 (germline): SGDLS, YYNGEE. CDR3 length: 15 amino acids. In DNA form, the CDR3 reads TGTGCCAGCAGCCCTAGTGGGGGGGAACAAGAGACCCAGTACTTC. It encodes CASSPSGGEQETQYF.

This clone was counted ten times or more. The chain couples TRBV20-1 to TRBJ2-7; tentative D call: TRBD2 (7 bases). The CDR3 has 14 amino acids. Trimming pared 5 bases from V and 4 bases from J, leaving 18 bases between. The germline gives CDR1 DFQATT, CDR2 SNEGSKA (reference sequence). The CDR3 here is CSALGGRSRYEQYF. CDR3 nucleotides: TGCAGTGCTCTCGGGGGGCGCAGTAGGTACGAGCAGTACTTC.

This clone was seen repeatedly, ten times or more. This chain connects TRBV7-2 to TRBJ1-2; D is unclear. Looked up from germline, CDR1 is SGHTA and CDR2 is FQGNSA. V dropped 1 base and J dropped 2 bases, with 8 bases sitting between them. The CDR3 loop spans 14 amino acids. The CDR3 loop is CASSLGGENYGYTF. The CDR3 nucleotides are TGTGCCAGCAGCTTAGGAGGAGAGAACTATGGCTACACCTTC.

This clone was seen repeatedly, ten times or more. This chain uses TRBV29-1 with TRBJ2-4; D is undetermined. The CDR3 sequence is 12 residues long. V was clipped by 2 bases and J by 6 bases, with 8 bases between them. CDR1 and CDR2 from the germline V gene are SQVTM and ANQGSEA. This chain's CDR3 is CSVEPLGNIQYF. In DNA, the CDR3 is TGCAGCGTTGAACCCCTCGGAAACATTCAGTACTTC.

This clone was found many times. CDR3 nucleotides: TGTGCCAGCAGCTGGGGAGGGCCAGAGTCGGGATACAATGAGCAGTTCTTC. This codes for CASSWGGPESGYNEQFF. The chain recombines TRBV7-2 with TRBJ2-1; 7 bases are a match to TRBD2. The V and J ends lost 4 bases and 4 bases, in that order; junction bases with no gene match: 13. Germline loops: CDR1 SGHTA, CDR2 FQGNSA. The CDR3 covers 17 residues.

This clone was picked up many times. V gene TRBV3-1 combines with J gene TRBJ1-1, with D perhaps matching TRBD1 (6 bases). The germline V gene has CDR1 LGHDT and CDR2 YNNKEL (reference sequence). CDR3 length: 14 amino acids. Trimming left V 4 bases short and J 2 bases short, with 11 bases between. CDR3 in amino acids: CASSRGQLNTEAFF. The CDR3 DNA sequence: TGTGCCAGCAGCCGAGGACAGTTAAACACTGAAGCTTTCTTT. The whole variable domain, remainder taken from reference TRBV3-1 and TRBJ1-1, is DTAVSQTPKYLVTQMGNDKSIKCEQNLGHDTMYWYKQDSKKFLKIMFSYNNKELIINETVPNRFSPKSPDKAHLNLHINSLELGDSAVYFCASSRGQLNTEAFFGQGTRLTVV.

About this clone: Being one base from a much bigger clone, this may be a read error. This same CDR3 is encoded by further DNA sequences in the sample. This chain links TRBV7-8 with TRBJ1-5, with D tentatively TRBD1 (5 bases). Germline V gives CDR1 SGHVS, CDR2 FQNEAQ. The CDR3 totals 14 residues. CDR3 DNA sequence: TGTGCCAGCAGCCCCCAGGGTAGCAATCAGCCCCAGCATTTC. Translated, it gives CASSPQGSNQPQHF.

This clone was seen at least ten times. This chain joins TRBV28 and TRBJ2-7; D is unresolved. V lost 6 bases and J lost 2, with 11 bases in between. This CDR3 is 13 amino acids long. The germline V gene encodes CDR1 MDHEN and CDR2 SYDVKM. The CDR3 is CASSFGVPYEQYF. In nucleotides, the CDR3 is TGTGCCAGCAGCTTTGGAGTTCCCTACGAGCAGTACTTC.